This TCR beta chain was found in a study of beta chain features in type 1 diabetes. General observations from the study: TCRB CDR3 length was moderately but significantly reduced in all four CD4+ subsets of Type 1 diabetes patients.

Notes on this clone: Its antigen remains unidentified.

The V gene's germline CDR1 is KGHSH and CDR2 LQKENI. This CDR3 is built from 18 residues. Trimming took off 2 bases at V and 4 bases at J, with 22 bases between the two ends. Since all of the isolated RNA was reverse transcribed, expressed TCRB transcripts were what got sequenced. Using immunoSEQ multiplex PCR, the repertoire was profiled, and TCRdb retains in-frame clones only, with some absent. The profile shows around 600,000 clones, around 12% of them singletons. Material: naive CD4+ T cells from blood. The sequence derives from a man aged 30-40 years with type 1 diabetes. The chain couples TRBV18 to TRBJ2-3; weak D call: TRBD2 (5 bases). For the CDR3, the DNA is TGTGCCAGCTCACCAGAGGGATCTCTCCTCTCGGGCTCAGATACGCAGTATTTT. Protein: CASSPEGSLLSGSDTQYF. Combining the CDR3 with reference TRBV18 and TRBJ2-3 gives the whole variable domain NAGVMQNPRHLVRRRGQEARLRCSPMKGHSHVYWYRQLPEEGLKFMVYLQKENIIDESGMPKERFSAEFPKEGPSILRIQQVVRGDSAAYFCASSPEGSLLSGSDTQYFGPGTRLTVL.